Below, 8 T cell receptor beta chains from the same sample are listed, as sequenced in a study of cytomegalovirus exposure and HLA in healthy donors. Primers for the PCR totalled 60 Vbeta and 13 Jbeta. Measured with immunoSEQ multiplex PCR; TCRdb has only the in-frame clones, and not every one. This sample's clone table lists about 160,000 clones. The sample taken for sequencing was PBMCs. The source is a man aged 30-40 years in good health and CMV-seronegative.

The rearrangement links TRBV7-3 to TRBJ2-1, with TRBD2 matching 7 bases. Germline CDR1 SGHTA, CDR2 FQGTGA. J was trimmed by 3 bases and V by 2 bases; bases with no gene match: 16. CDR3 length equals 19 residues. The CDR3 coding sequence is TGTGCCAGCAGCTTATGGGGAAGTGGAGGCGGGAGTTTCTACAATGAGCAGTTCTTC. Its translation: CASSLWGSGGGSFYNEQFF.

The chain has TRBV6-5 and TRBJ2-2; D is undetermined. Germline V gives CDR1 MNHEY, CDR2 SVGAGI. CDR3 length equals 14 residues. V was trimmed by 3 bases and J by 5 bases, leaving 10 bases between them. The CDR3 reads CASSYSTPTGELFF. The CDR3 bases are TGTGCCAGCAGTTATAGCACCCCGACCGGGGAGCTGTTTTTT.

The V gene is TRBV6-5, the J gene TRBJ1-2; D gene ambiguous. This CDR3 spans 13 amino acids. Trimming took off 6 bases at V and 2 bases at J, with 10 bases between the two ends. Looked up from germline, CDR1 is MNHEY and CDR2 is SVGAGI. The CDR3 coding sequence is TGTGCCAGCAGACAAACCGGGAACTATGGCTACACCTTC. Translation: CASRQTGNYGYTF.

The CDR3 region has the DNA TGTGCCAGCACCGGGAGGGAGGACTATGGCTACACCTTC. This translates into CASTGREDYGYTF. V gene TRBV18 combines with J gene TRBJ1-2, with D unclear. V gave up 8 bases and J gave up 3 bases, with 13 bases separating them. Germline CDR1 KGHSH, CDR2 LQKENI. CDR3 length: 13 amino acids.

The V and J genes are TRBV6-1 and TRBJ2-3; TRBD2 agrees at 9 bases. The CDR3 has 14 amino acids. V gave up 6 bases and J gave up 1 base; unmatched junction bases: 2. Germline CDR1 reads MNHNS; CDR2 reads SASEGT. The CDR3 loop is CASRKREGTDTQYF. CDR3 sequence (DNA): TGTGCCAGCAGGAAGCGGGAGGGCACAGATACGCAGTATTTT.

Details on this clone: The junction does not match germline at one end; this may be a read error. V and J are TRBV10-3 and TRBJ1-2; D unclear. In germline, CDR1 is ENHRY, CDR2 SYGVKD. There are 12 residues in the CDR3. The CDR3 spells CAISESKLSGLF. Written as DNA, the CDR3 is TGTGCCATCAGTGAGTCGAAGTTAAGCGGCCTCTTC.

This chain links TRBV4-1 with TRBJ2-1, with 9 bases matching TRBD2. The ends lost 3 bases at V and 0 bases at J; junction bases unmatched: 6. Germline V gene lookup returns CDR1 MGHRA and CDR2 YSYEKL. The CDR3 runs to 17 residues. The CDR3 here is CASSHALAGISYNEQFF. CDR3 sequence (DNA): TGCGCCAGCAGCCACGCCCTAGCGGGGATCTCCTACAATGAGCAGTTCTTC.

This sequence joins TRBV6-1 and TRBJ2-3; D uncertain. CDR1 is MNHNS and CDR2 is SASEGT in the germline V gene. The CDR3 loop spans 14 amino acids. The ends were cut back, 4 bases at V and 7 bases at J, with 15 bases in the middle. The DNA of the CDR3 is TGTGCCAGCAGTGGAGATGGGCGTGGGCATACGCAGTATTTT. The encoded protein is CASSGDGRGHTQYF.